Given below is one T cell receptor (beta chain) in context. Its target is unknown. The data stem from a study of cytomegalovirus exposure and HLA in healthy donors. Notes on the study in general: Among TCR sequences, most were rare, though some public TCRs appeared in many donors. Cytomegalovirus association was assigned to about 150 TCR beta chains. For cytomegalovirus status, the classifier reportedly gave diagnoses with high specificity and sensitivity.

Among the 110 or so subjects of the validation cohort, separate from the roughly 730-subject first cohort, were the donors. Here immunoSEQ multiplex PCR was the method, and the copy in TCRdb shows in-frame clones only, minus some. Here the sample spans 150,000 to 200,000 clones, roughly 77% being singletons. Sequenced sample: PBMCs. This TCR was sampled from a woman younger than 45 in good health and CMV-seronegative.

The CDR3 sequence is CASSLLTGISYEQYF. The CDR3 DNA reads as TGCGCCAGCAGCTTGCTTACAGGCATTAGCTACGAGCAGTACTTC. The genes are TRBV5-1 and TRBJ2-7; D is possibly TRBD1 (5 bases). CDR1 and CDR2 from the germline V gene are SGHRS and YFSETQ. The CDR3 has 15 residues. The V gene lost 1 base and the J gene lost 3 bases, with 14 bases spanning the gap.